These 15 T cell receptor beta chains came from one sample sequenced in a study of Ad26.COV2.S vaccination and SARS-CoV-2 variants. Treatment noted: around 19 received Ad26.COV2.S at low or high dose, single or two shots; 5 received placebo; per-sample allocation not given. The samples were gathered on day 63 after the first injection of vaccine or placebo. Clones were sequenced by immunoSEQ multiplex PCR, and TCRdb holds only the in-frame ones, with some missing. The data contain roughly 400,000 clones, roughly 90% of them seen just once; the ten biggest clones take up around 1.7%. Sequencing was performed on peripheral blood, taken in a trial of Ad26.COV2.S vaccine versus placebo. These receptors were obtained from a person between 18 and 65 years old who received the Ad26.COV2.S COVID-19 vaccine or a placebo.

The chain has TRBV28 and TRBJ1-2; D ambiguous. Germline CDR1 reads MDHEN; CDR2 reads SYDVKM. V gave up 2 bases and J gave up 8 bases, with 6 bases separating them. The CDR3 covers 11 residues. The CDR3 is CASSLNGGYTF. The CDR3 DNA is TGTGCCAGCAGTTTAAACGGGGGCTACACCTTC.

In DNA, the CDR3 is TGCGCCAGCAGGGGGTCGGGTCAGCGGGGCACCAGCACAGATACGCAGTATTTT. Protein sequence: CASRGSGQRGTSTDTQYF. The rearrangement links TRBV5-1 to TRBJ2-3, with TRBD2 matching over 7 bases. The J segment lost 0 bases and the V segment lost 5 bases, leaving 15 bases of the junction unmatched. The V gene's germline CDR1 is SGHRS and CDR2 YFSETQ. The CDR3 spans 18 residues.

The V gene is TRBV5-1, the J gene TRBJ1-2, with D unresolved. Trimming cost V 2 bases and J 7 bases, with 12 bases left between them. CDR3 length equals 13 residues. CDR1 and CDR2 from the germline V gene are SGHRS and YFSETQ. This chain's CDR3 is CASSLSGISGYTF. As DNA, the CDR3 is TGCGCCAGCAGCTTATCGGGGATATCTGGCTACACCTTC.

The chain employs TRBV19 and TRBJ2-5; 10 bases align to TRBD2. J was trimmed by 1 base and V by 1 base; bases with no gene match: 3. The V gene's germline CDR1 is LNHDA and CDR2 SQIVND (reference sequence). The CDR3 has 16 amino acids. The CDR3 nucleotides read TGTGCCAGTAGTATAGGCCGGACTAGCGGCCAAGAGACCCAGTACTTC. This codes for CASSIGRTSGQETQYF.

The count of this clone is one. The genes are TRBV11-2 and TRBJ2-5; D gene ambiguous. V gave up 1 base and J gave up 4 bases, with 13 bases separating them. This CDR3 has 15 amino acids. Germline values: CDR1 SGHAT, CDR2 FQNNGV. The CDR3 DNA is TGTGCCAGCAGCTTAGGGTTTCGATTTTTAGAGACCCAGTACTTC. This gives the protein CASSLGFRFLETQYF.

The V gene is TRBV5-4, the J gene TRBJ2-5; 10 bases agree with TRBD2. The CDR3 contains 14 residues. The junction had 5 bases not matched to a gene; V was cut back by 5 bases and J by 4 bases. Germline V CDR1 and CDR2: SGHNT, YYREEE (reference sequence). CDR3 sequence reads: CASRKLAGSETQYF. DNA of the CDR3: TGTGCCAGCAGAAAACTAGCGGGGTCAGAGACCCAGTACTTC.

The V and J genes are TRBV9 and TRBJ1-2; D gene ambiguous. V lost 4 bases and J 4 bases, leaving 17 bases between the germline ends. This CDR3 is 15 amino acids long. The germline V gene has CDR1 SGDLS and CDR2 YYNGEE. The CDR3 reads CASSPEDLLSYGYTF. DNA for the CDR3: TGTGCCAGCAGCCCAGAAGACCTACTGAGCTATGGCTACACCTTC.

The J gene is TRBJ1-3, the V gene TRBV3-1 (or the pseudogene TRBV3-2); D gene uncertain. The CDR3 covers 14 residues. Trimming took off 2 bases at V and 1 base at J, with 6 bases between the two ends. CDR1 is LGHDT, CDR2 YNNKEL, per germline (reference sequence). The CDR3 coding sequence is TGTGCCAGCAGCCAAATAGTATCTGGAAACACCATATATTTT. Protein sequence: CASSQIVSGNTIYF.

The gene calls are TRBV9 and TRBJ1-5; perhaps TRBD1 as D (5 bases). The V gene lost 1 base and the J gene lost 0 bases, with 11 bases spanning the gap. Germline V lookup: CDR1 SGDLS, CDR2 YYNGEE. The length of the CDR3 is 16 residues. The CDR3 DNA follows: TGTGCCAGCAGCGTAAACACAGGTAATAGCAATCAGCCCCAGCATTTT. Translating it yields CASSVNTGNSNQPQHF.

This chain connects TRBV6-5 to TRBJ1-2; D is unclear. From germline, CDR1 is MNHEY and CDR2 SVGAGI. This CDR3 contains 14 residues. Trimming stripped 5 bases from V and 1 base from J, with 11 bases between. The CDR3 DNA sequence: TGTGCCAGCAGTCTACGAGAGTTTAACTATGGCTACACCTTC. Translating gives CASSLREFNYGYTF.

The rearrangement uses TRBV4-3 and TRBJ1-4, with a possible D match to TRBD1 (5 bases). V lost 4 bases to trimming and J lost 5 bases, with 23 bases between them. Germline V gene lookup returns CDR1 LGHNA and CDR2 YSLEER. The CDR3 has 18 amino acids. The CDR3 DNA sequence: TGCGCCAGCAGCCTAACGCTTTTGGGGGGGGGACGGAATGAAAAACTGTTTTTT. Residues: CASSLTLLGGGRNEKLFF.

The chain employs TRBV4-3 and TRBJ2-2; 8 bases line up with TRBD2. The CDR3 contains 18 residues. Germline V gene lookup returns CDR1 LGHNA and CDR2 YSLEER. V trimming: 3 bases; J trimming: 0 bases; junction bases outside the gene matches: 9. This CDR3 is CASSHGVRGAANTGELFF. The CDR3 nucleotides are TGCGCCAGCAGCCATGGTGTGCGGGGGGCCGCGAACACCGGGGAGCTGTTTTTT.

The chain employs TRBV6-5 and TRBJ1-3, with D unresolved. Per germline, CDR1 MNHEY and CDR2 SVGAGI. The length of the CDR3 is 13 residues. Trimming shortened V by 8 bases and J by 4 bases, and 12 bases separated the two germline ends. The DNA of the CDR3 is TGTGCCAGCCAGGAGTTTATAGGAAACACCATATATTTT. Amino acids: CASQEFIGNTIYF.

This chain joins TRBV20-1 and TRBJ2-3; D remains ambiguous. Looked up from germline, CDR1 is DFQATT and CDR2 is SNEGSKA (reference sequence). V dropped 6 bases and J dropped 2 bases, with 6 bases sitting between them. The CDR3 loop spans 11 amino acids. CDR3 region: CSAETTDTQYF. The CDR3 DNA is TGCAGTGCCGAGACCACAGATACGCAGTATTTT.

The V gene is TRBV5-5, the J gene TRBJ1-5; the D is unclear. Germline-derived CDR1 and CDR2 are SGHKS and YYEKEE (reference sequence). The CDR3 consists of 14 residues. The V and J ends lost 0 bases and 3 bases respectively, with 7 bases between them. The CDR3 DNA sequence: TGTGCCAGCAGCTTGGGAGGACTCAATCAGCCCCAGCATTTT. This codes for CASSLGGLNQPQHF. The full variable domain, its missing parts supplied by reference TRBV5-5 and TRBJ1-5, is DAGVTQSPTHLIKTRGQQVTLRCSPISGHKSVSWYQQVLGQGPQFIFQYYEKEERGRGNFPDRFSARQFPNYSSELNVNALLLGDSALYLCASSLGGLNQPQHFGDGTRLSIL.